This TCR beta chain stems from a study of technical replicates of blood from a few donors. The assay was immunoSEQ multiplex PCR, and TCRdb's table has in-frame clones only and misses some. Counted here are over 70,000 clones, around 96% occurring once; the ten biggest clones make up 0.3% to 0.5%. Trimming at V came to 3 bases and at J to 7 bases, leaving 11 bases not matched to a gene. The CDR3 spans 17 residues. Germline values: CDR1 SGHVS, CDR2 FQNEAQ. This clone was detected once. The TCR comes from a human donor in good health. The chain joins TRBV7-8 to TRBJ1-5; 11 bases line up with TRBD1. Sequenced sample: T cells isolated from PBMCs. The DNA of the CDR3 is TGTGCCAGCAGCTTCGTGGACAGGGGGCCTTTGGGGCAGCCCCAGCATTTT. Amino acids: CASSFVDRGPLGQPQHF.